The T cell receptor beta chain under discussion was sequenced for a study of T cell repertoires in cytomegalovirus infection. Study in general: Public TCR beta signatures provided an indication of both CMV infection and a matching HLA type.

The table lists this clonotype with many counts. TCRdb redid the calling of the reads with MiXCR, one entry per CDR3 protein. The sample has some 220,000 distinct CDR3 sequences, approximately 6.7% seen once; the top ten hold around 6%. Germline V gene lookup returns CDR1 MNHNS and CDR2 SASEGT. The V gene end was trimmed by 5 bases and the J gene end by 1 base; junction bases not matched to a gene: 4. This CDR3 contains 16 residues. The clonotype originates from a human donor in good health (CMV status not recorded). Some clones in this sample may be carry-over from other donors' samples. Material: PBMCs. The chain uses TRBV6-1 and TRBJ2-1; TRBD2 matches at 11 bases. CDR3 protein: CASSTSSGGSYNEQFF. For the CDR3, the DNA is TGTGCCAGCAGTACGTCTAGCGGGGGGTCCTACAATGAGCAGTTCTTC.